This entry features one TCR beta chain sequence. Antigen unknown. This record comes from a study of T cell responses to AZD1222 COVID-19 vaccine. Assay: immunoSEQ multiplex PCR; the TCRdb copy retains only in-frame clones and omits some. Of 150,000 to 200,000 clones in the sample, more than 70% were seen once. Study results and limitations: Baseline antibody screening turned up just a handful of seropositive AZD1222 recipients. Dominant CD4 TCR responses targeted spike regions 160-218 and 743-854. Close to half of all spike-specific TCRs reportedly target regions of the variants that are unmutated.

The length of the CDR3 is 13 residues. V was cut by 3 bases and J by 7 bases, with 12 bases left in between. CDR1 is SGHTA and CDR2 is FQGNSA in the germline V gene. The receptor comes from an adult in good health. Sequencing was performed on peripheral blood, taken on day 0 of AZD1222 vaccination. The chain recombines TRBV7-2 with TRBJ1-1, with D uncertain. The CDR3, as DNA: TGTGCCAGCAGCTTTTCCAGCAGTTTTGAAGCTTTCTTT. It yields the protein CASSFSSSFEAFF.